This T cell receptor (beta chain) stems from a study of T cell repertoires in cytomegalovirus infection. One entry per CDR3 protein results from TCRdb running MiXCR on the reads. The table records about 310,000 distinct CDR3 sequences, under 20% of them present only once. CDR1 is SNHLY, CDR2 FYNNEI, per germline. CDR3 length: 13 amino acids. Trimming shortened V by 4 bases and J by 6 bases, and 10 bases separated the two germline ends. The material sequenced was PBMCs. The chain links TRBV2 to TRBJ1-5; D may be TRBD1 (6 bases). This clonotype was sampled from a human donor in good health (CMV status not recorded). Some clones in this sample may be carry-over from other donors' samples. DNA of the CDR3: TGTGCCAGCAGTGGGCAGGGGCCTCAGCCCCAGCATTTT. Residues: CASSGQGPQPQHF.